This T cell receptor (beta chain) was obtained from a study of blood T cell repertoires in COVID-19. Method: immunoSEQ multiplex PCR; TCRdb's copy keeps in-frame clones and lacks some. The table records fewer than 80,000 clones, about 74% of them present only once. CDR1 and CDR2 (germline): LNHDA, SQIVND (reference sequence). The CDR3 sequence is 14 residues long. With 6 bases clipped from V and 5 bases from J, the junction kept 2 bases outside the gene matches. The sequenced sample was peripheral blood. This clonotype originated in a woman of 80 years or more with acute or convalescent COVID-19. The chain carries TRBV19 and TRBJ2-3; 13 nucleotides match TRBD2. The CDR3 DNA is TGTGCCAGTAGCCGGACTAGCGGGAGAGATACGCAGTATTTT. Translating it yields CASSRTSGRDTQYF.